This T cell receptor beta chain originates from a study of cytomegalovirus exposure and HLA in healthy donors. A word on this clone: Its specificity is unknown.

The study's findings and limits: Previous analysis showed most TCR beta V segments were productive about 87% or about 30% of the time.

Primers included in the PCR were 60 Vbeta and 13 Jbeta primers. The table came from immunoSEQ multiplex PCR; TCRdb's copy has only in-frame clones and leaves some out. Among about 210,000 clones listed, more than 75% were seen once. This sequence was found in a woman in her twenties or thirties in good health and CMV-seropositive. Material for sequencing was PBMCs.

The CDR3, as DNA: TGTGCCAGCAGTGACAGGGAAGGCTACGAGCAGTACTTC. It codes for CASSDREGYEQYF. The chain combines TRBV6-1 with TRBJ2-7; D is perhaps TRBD1 (5 bases). Germline V gene lookup returns CDR1 MNHNS and CDR2 SASEGT. Trimming took off 3 bases at V and 3 bases at J, with 9 bases between the two ends. This CDR3 contains 13 residues.